The clone carrying this TCR beta chain was recorded many times. Its specificity is not known. Samples came from axillary lymph nodes draining the breast cancer. The data originate from a study of breast tumors, draining lymph nodes, adjacent tissues. Findings and limits, study-wide: Compared with lymph nodes, tumors were less diverse; compared with nontumor tissue, more. The lymph node origin of tumor T cells was framed as consistent with a hypothesis, not demonstrated.

Each CDR3 protein is one row after TCRdb ran MiXCR on the multiplex PCR reads. The profile shows 250,000 or so distinct CDR3 sequences, about 33% of them singletons. The CDR3 has 15 residues. V lost 0 bases, J lost 0 bases, and 7 bases lay in between. Germline CDR1 reads SGHDT; CDR2 reads YYEEEE. The chain carries TRBV5-6 and TRBJ1-5, with a possible D match to TRBD1 (5 bases). Sequencing input: axillary lymph node tissue. The receptor's source is a female donor with breast cancer. Some clones in this sample may be carry-over from other donors' samples. As DNA, the CDR3 is TGTGCCAGCAGCTTGGGGGGGATTAGCAATCAGCCCCAGCATTTT. This sequence encodes CASSLGGISNQPQHF.